Described below is a single T cell receptor beta chain sequence and its context. The antigen is undetermined. The entry originates in a study of CD4 T cells in relation to SARS-CoV-2 and coronaviruses. Clones were sequenced by immunoSEQ multiplex PCR, and TCRdb holds only the in-frame ones, with some missing. The sample has over 25,000 clones, around 80% seen once. CD4+ T cells from unexposed donors were obtained before the COVID-19 pandemic (2011-2018). After about 11 days of culture, CD4+ T cells were isolated. This sequence was found in a human donor in good health. The sample comprised CD4+ T cells from PBMCs, cultured in vitro.

This CDR3 reads CASRPPGRGVNEQYF. CDR3 nucleotides: TGTGCCAGCAGACCCCCGGGTAGGGGGGTCAACGAGCAGTACTTC. The gene calls are TRBV7-9 and TRBJ2-7; perhaps D is TRBD1 or TRBD2 (6 bases each). This CDR3 contains 15 residues. Germline V gene lookup returns CDR1 SEHNR and CDR2 FQNEAQ (reference sequence). The V end was cut by 6 bases, the J end by 5 bases, with 20 bases between.